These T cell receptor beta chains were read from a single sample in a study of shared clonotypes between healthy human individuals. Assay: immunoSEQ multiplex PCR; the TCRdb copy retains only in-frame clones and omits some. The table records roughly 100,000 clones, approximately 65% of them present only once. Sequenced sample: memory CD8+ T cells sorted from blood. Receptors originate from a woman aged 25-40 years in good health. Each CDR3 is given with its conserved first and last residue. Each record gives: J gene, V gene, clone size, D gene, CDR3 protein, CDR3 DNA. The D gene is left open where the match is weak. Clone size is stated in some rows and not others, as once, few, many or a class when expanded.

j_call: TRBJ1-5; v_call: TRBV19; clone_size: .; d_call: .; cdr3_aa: CASSIWGSQNQPQHF; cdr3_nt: TGTGCCAGTAGTATTTGGGGGAGTCAGAATCAGCCCCAGCATTTT
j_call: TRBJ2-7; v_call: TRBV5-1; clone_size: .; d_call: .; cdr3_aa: CASSLDGTWYEQYF; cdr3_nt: TGCGCCAGCAGCTTGGACGGGACCTGGTACGAGCAGTACTTC
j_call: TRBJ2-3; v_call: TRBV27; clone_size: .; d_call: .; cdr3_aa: CASSLGDGTDTQYF; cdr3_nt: TGTGCCAGCAGTTTGGGGGATGGCACAGATACGCAGTATTTT
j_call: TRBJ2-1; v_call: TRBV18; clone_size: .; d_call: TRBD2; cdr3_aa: CASSPRAGGGNEQFF; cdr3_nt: TGTGCCAGCTCACCACGAGCGGGAGGTGGTAATGAGCAGTTCTTC
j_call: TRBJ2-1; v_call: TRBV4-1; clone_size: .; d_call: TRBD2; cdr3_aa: CASSQVELAGIPGNEQFF; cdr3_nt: TGCGCCAGCAGCCAAGTTGAGCTAGCGGGTATCCCGGGGAATGAGCAGTTCTTC
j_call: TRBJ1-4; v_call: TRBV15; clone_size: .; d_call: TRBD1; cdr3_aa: CATSRGQGNEKLFF; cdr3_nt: TGTGCCACCAGCAGGGGACAGGGGAACGAAAAACTGTTTTTT
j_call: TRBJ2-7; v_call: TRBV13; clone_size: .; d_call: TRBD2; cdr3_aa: CASSYGGTSGFEQYF; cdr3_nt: TGTGCCAGCAGCTACGGGGGGACTAGCGGTTTCGAGCAGTACTTC
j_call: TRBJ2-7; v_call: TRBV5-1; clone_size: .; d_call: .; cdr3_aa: CASSLGFAGTREQYF; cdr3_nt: TGCGCCAGCAGCTTGGGGTTTGCGGGGACGAGGGAGCAGTACTTC
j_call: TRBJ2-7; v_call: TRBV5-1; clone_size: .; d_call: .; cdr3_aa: CASGDQTGEQYF; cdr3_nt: TGCGCCAGCGGGGACCAAACGGGGGAGCAGTACTTC
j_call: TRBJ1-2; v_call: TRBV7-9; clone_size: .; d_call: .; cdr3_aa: CASSLGSPSNYGYTF; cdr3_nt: TGTGCCAGCAGCTTAGGAAGCCCCTCCAACTATGGCTACACCTTC
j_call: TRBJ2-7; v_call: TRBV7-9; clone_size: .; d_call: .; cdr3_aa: CASSPLESGPHYEQYF; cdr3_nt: TGTGCCAGCAGCCCCCTGGAGTCCGGTCCCCACTACGAGCAGTACTTC
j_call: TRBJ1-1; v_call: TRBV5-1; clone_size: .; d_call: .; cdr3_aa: CASNQSEAFF; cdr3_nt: TGCGCCAGCAACCAATCTGAAGCTTTCTTT
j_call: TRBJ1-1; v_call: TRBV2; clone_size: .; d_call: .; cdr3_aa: CASRRTGGTEAFF; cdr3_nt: TGTGCCAGCAGACGGACGGGGGGCACTGAAGCTTTCTTT
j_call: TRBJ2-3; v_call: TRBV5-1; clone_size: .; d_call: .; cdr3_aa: CASSLAGSAHTDTQYF; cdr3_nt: TGCGCCAGCAGCTTGGCCGGGAGCGCACACACAGATACGCAGTATTTT
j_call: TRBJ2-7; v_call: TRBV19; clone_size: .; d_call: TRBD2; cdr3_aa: CASSGMREAFSYEQYF; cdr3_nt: TGTGCCAGTAGTGGAATGCGGGAGGCCTTCTCCTACGAGCAGTACTTC
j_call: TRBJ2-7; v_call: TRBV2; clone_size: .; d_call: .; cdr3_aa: CASRPSGAWPYEQYF; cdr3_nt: TGTGCCAGCAGACCCTCGGGGGCCTGGCCGTACGAGCAGTACTTC
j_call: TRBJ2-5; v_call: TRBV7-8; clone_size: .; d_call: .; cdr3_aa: CASSPTRQGLHQYF; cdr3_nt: TGTGCCAGCAGCCCAACGCGACAGGGACTTCACCAGTACTTC
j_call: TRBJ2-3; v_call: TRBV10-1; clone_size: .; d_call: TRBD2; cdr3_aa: CASGNLGLAGGASSTDTQYF; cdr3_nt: TGCGCCAGCGGGAACCTTGGTCTAGCGGGAGGGGCGTCTAGCACAGATACGCAGTATTTT
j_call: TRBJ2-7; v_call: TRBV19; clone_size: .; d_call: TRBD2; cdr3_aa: CASKLAGQVNDYEQYF; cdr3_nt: TGTGCCAGTAAGCTAGCGGGACAAGTAAATGACTACGAGCAGTACTTC
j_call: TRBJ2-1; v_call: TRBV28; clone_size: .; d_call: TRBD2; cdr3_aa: CASSDLLAGFDSGYNEQFF; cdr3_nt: TGTGCCAGCAGTGATCTACTAGCGGGATTTGACTCAGGGTACAATGAGCAGTTCTTC
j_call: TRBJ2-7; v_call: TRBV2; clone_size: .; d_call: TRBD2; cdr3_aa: CASSEEAGGSYEQYF; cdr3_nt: TGTGCCAGCAGTGAAGAAGCGGGAGGGTCCTACGAGCAGTACTTC
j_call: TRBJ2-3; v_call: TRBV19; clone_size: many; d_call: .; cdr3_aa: CASSLQGGRADTQYF; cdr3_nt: TGTGCCAGTAGTTTGCAGGGAGGTCGGGCAGATACGCAGTATTTT
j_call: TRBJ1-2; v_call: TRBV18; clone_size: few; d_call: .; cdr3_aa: CASSRALTEIYGYTF; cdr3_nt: TGTGCCAGCTCACGGGCCCTAACAGAGATCTATGGCTACACCTTC
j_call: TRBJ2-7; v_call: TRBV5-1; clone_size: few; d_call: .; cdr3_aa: CASSLAGSSYEQYF; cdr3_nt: TGCGCCAGCAGCTTGGCCGGCAGCTCCTACGAGCAGTACTTC
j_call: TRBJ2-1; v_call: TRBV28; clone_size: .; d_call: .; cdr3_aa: CASTPFMSSYNEQFF; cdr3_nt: TGTGCCAGCACCCCGTTCATGAGCTCCTACAATGAGCAGTTCTTC
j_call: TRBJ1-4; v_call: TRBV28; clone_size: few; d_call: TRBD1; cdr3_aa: CASSLPLTGTGNEKLFF; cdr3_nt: TGTGCCAGCAGTTTACCGCTGACGGGGACAGGGAATGAAAAACTGTTTTTT
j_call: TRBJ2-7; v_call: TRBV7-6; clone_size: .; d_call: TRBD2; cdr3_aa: CASSLGLARGSYEQYF; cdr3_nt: TGTGCCAGCAGCTTGGGACTAGCGAGGGGCTCCTACGAGCAGTACTTC
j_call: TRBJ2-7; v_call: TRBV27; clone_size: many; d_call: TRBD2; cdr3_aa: CASRLLAGGSGEQYF; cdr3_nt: TGTGCCAGCAGATTACTAGCGGGAGGGTCGGGCGAGCAGTACTTC